The rows below give T cell receptor beta chains drawn from one sample of a study of PD-L1 blockade in urothelial cancer. Assay used: immunoSEQ multiplex PCR; TCRdb lists only in-frame clones, some missing. Here the sample spans some 50,000 clones, 87% being singletons. The source was PBMCs, collected around atezolizumab (anti-PD-L1) treatment. The source of these receptors is a woman aged 55 to 70 with urothelial cancer. Each CDR3 is given with its conserved first and last residue. A D gene is named only where the DNA matches it firmly. Clone size is stated in some rows and not others, as once, few, many or a class when expanded.

cdr3_nt cdr3_aa d_call v_call clone_size j_call
TGTGCCAGCAGCGGTCTAGCGGGAGGCTCCTACAATGAGCAGTTCTTC CASSGLAGGSYNEQFF TRBD2 TRBV5-8 medium-sized TRBJ2-1
TGTGCCAGCAACCCCGGGGGAGGGAGCGATGGCTACACCTTC CASNPGGGSDGYTF . TRBV6-4 medium-sized TRBJ1-2
TGTGCCAGCAGTTACGTGGGCAGGGCAAACACTGAAGCTTTCTTT CASSYVGRANTEAFF . TRBV6-5 . TRBJ1-1
TGTGCCACCAGCAGAGATGGTTACAGGGGCAATGAGCAGTTCTTC CATSRDGYRGNEQFF TRBD1 TRBV15 . TRBJ2-1
TGTGCCACCCAGGGGACAGGACCCACAGATACGCAGTATTTT CATQGTGPTDTQYF TRBD1 TRBV10-3 . TRBJ2-3
TGTGCCAGCAGCCCACTGGTTTCAGATACGCAGTATTTT CASSPLVSDTQYF . TRBV11-1 . TRBJ2-3
TGTGCCAGCAGCCAAGACGGTGATTCTGGAAACACCATATATTTT CASSQDGDSGNTIYF . TRBV4-2 . TRBJ1-3
TGCGCCAGCCAGGGACAGGGGAACACTGAAGCTTTCTTT CASQGQGNTEAFF TRBD1 TRBV5-1 once TRBJ1-1
TGTGCCAGCAGTTACCCCGGACAGTCCGACGAGCAGTACTTC CASSYPGQSDEQYF . TRBV6-6 few TRBJ2-7
TGCGCCAGCAGCGCGGGACAGGGACCCCGCAATGGCTATGGCTACACCTTC CASSAGQGPRNGYGYTF TRBD1 TRBV5-1 . TRBJ1-2
TGCAGCGTTGAAGACCGGACTGGTGGAGAGACCCAGTACTTC CSVEDRTGGETQYF . TRBV29-1 . TRBJ2-5
TGTGCCAGTACTTCCGCACAGGGGGCTTACGAGCAGTACTTC CASTSAQGAYEQYF TRBD1 TRBV19 . TRBJ2-7
TGCGCCAGCAGCCAGAGGGACAGGTCCACCGGGGAGCTGTTTTTT CASSQRDRSTGELFF TRBD1 TRBV4-1 . TRBJ2-2
TGCGCCAGCAGCCAAGGACAGGGCCATCCCTCCTACGAGCAGTACTTC CASSQGQGHPSYEQYF TRBD1 TRBV4-3 . TRBJ2-7
TGTGCCACCAGCAGGACTAGCGGCACCTACGAGCAGTACTTC CATSRTSGTYEQYF TRBD2 TRBV15 . TRBJ2-7
TGTGCCAGCAGTTACTCGAGGCTAGCGGGAGATGATGAGCAGTTCTTC CASSYSRLAGDDEQFF TRBD2 TRBV6-5 . TRBJ2-1
TGTGCCACCAGCAGGGACAGGGCTGGGGCCAACGTCCTGACTTTC CATSRDRAGANVLTF TRBD1 TRBV15 once TRBJ2-6
TGTGCCAGTAGCCGGGGGACAGGGGTTGTCACTGAAGCTTTCTTT CASSRGTGVVTEAFF TRBD1 TRBV19 . TRBJ1-1
TGTGCCAGCAGCTTAATGGGGACAGGGTTGAACACTGAAGCTTTCTTT CASSLMGTGLNTEAFF TRBD1 TRBV7-2 . TRBJ1-1
TGTGCCAGCAGCTTGCAGGGGGAGGCTTTGTCCCAGCATTTT CASSLQGEALSQHF TRBD1 TRBV5-4 . TRBJ1-5
TGTGCCAGCAGCCAAGGCCACGGACTAGCGGGAGGGGCGCAGTTCTTC CASSQGHGLAGGAQFF TRBD2 TRBV14 . TRBJ2-1
TGCGCCAGCACCTTCCAATTCCAAGAGACCCAGTACTTC CASTFQFQETQYF . TRBV5-1 . TRBJ2-5
TGTGCCAGCAGTGAAGACCTTGAAGTGCCCGGGGATGGCTACACCTTC CASSEDLEVPGDGYTF . TRBV2 . TRBJ1-2
TGCGCCAGCAGCTTTGTTAGCGGGGTTTCCGGGGAGCTGTTTTTT CASSFVSGVSGELFF TRBD2 TRBV5-1 once TRBJ2-2
TGTGCCACCAGCAGAGTGAGTGCCGGGGTAGGGTCCCACGAGCAGTACTTC CATSRVSAGVGSHEQYF . TRBV15 . TRBJ2-7
TGTGCCTGGAAACCGACAGGGGCGAACACTGAAGCTTTCTTT CAWKPTGANTEAFF TRBD1 TRBV30 . TRBJ1-1
TGTGCCAGCAGCCCGCCGGGACAGGGGGCTGGAGAGCAGTACTTC CASSPPGQGAGEQYF TRBD1 TRBV5-4 . TRBJ2-7
TGCGCCAGCAGCATGGGACAGGTTCCTTTTGACAATGAGCAGTTCTTC CASSMGQVPFDNEQFF TRBD1 TRBV5-1 . TRBJ2-1
TGCGCCAGCAGCCAAGTTTCCCAGACGCAGGGGGAGCAGTACTTC CASSQVSQTQGEQYF . TRBV4-1 . TRBJ2-7
TGTGCCACCAGAGATACCGGACAGGGCTATGGCTACACCTTC CATRDTGQGYGYTF TRBD1 TRBV15 once TRBJ1-2
TGTGCCAGTAGTCTTGACAGGACCTCCTACAATGAGCAGTTCTTC CASSLDRTSYNEQFF . TRBV19 . TRBJ2-1
TGTGCCAGCAGCTTAGGAAGGAGAACTGAAGCTTTCTTT CASSLGRRTEAFF . TRBV11-2 . TRBJ1-1
TGTGCCAGCAGCACCTCGACAGGGCAAAGCACAGATACGCAGTATTTT CASSTSTGQSTDTQYF TRBD1 TRBV5-4 . TRBJ2-3
TGTGCCAGCAGTTACTCGGGGAGGGGAAACACCATATATTTT CASSYSGRGNTIYF . TRBV6-5 . TRBJ1-3
TGCGCCAGCAGCTTAGGGGTCTGGAATTCACCCCTCCACTTT CASSLGVWNSPLHF . TRBV4-1 . TRBJ1-6
TGTGCCAGCAGCTCTCAGGGGGGTAACACCGGGGAGCTGTTTTTT CASSSQGGNTGELFF . TRBV7-2 . TRBJ2-2